This T cell receptor (beta chain) was sequenced for a study of CD8 T cells in ankylosing spondylitis (dated by TCRdb to the late 2010s). Study-wide context: The study profiled T cell receptor beta repertoires in healthy donors and ankylosing spondylitis patients to find disease-linked TCR variants. Samples of peripheral blood were taken, and for ankylosing spondylitis patients, synovial fluid was collected as well. The whole study cohort included 108 healthy donors and under 30 ankylosing spondylitis patients.

What the work shows at the level of the full study, not this receptor alone: Blood from ankylosing spondylitis patients appeared to be characterized by a TCR beta motif composed of about eight highly homologous amino acid variants. The disease-linked clones were reported to be significantly enriched in matched synovial fluid samples from ankylosing spondylitis patients. The disease-linked clones showed a CD8+ phenotype and occurred at relatively low frequencies in peripheral blood. Some motif variants had previously been reported in the synovial fluid and blood of reactive arthritis patients, which suggests shared mechanisms of disease initiation.

From the germline V gene, CDR1 is KGHDR and CDR2 is SFDVKD. From V the trimming removes 2 bases and from J it removes 3 bases, while the gene matches leave 8 bases of the junction unaccounted for. The CDR3 has 17 amino acids, counting the end cysteine and phenylalanine. The entry retains the CDR3 DNA only, 51 bases that are in frame from base 1. A note on this clonotype: This receptor's antigen is unknown. No clone much larger than this one lies a single base away; base qualities are absent.

Sequencing used an Illumina HiSeq 2500. TCR beta libraries were prepared by quantitative 5'-RACE with molecular barcodes. Per the authors' processing: A new computational method based on a probabilistic model of VDJ rearrangement was used to identify disease-linked TCR variants. TCRdb trimmed the raw reads at Q25, called clones with MiXCR and kept productive beta chains. Each entry is one CDR3 protein sequence, shown with its most common DNA and genes. The V and J calls follow TCRdb's processing rather than the paper's. Here the sample has roughly 97,000 distinct CDR3 sequences; about 8.6% occur a single time. The biggest ten clones account for about 9.6% of the sample.

The sequence was collected from a male donor with ankylosing spondylitis or in good health (not recorded which). Sequenced input: blood, either unsorted or a sorted T cell fraction (not recorded which). The sequence is built from TRBV24-1 and TRBJ2-1; the junction holds 8 bases that match TRBD2. The CDR3 region reads CATSDSSGSGIYNEQFF. The nucleotides read TGTGCCACCAGTGATTCTTCGGGTAGCGGGATCTACAATGAGCAGTTCTTC.